These T cell receptor beta chains were read from a single sample in a study of T-cell reconstitution after alpha-beta-depleted transplantation in children. TCRdb ran MiXCR on the PCR reads and lists one entry per CDR3 protein. The sample contains 420,000 or so distinct CDR3 sequences, 9.5% to 13% of which appear only once. Sample: PBMCs from the stem cell graft donor, taken from the stem cell graft. The receptors were sampled from a human donor who donated a stem cell graft to a child with acute myeloid leukemia. CDR3s include the opening cysteine and the closing phenylalanine or tryptophan. Each record gives: CDR3 protein, CDR3 DNA, D gene, J gene, clone size, CDR3 length, V gene. The D gene is left open where the match is weak. Rows may omit the clone size; those that give it use once, few, many or a size class.

CASTWDPRFEQFF | TGTGCCAGCACCTGGGACCCGCGATTTGAGCAGTTCTTC | NA | TRBJ2-1 | few | 13 | TRBV12-3/TRBV12-4
CASSFRLAGGIIGPETQYF | TGTGCCAGCAGCTTCAGACTAGCGGGAGGGATTATTGGGCCGGAGACCCAGTACTTC | TRBD2 | TRBJ2-5 | NA | 19 | TRBV5-4
CASSQEWSEKTQYF | TGTGCCAGCAGCCAAGAATGGAGCGAAAAGACCCAGTACTTC | NA | TRBJ2-5 | NA | 14 | TRBV3-1
CASSTIAGSTDTQYF | TGTGCCAGCAGCACAATAGCGGGAAGCACAGATACGCAGTATTTT | TRBD2 | TRBJ2-3 | many | 15 | TRBV7-8
CASSPGTGGSRTGELFF | TGTGCCAGCAGCCCCGGGACAGGGGGCTCCCGCACCGGGGAGCTGTTTTTT | TRBD1 | TRBJ2-2 | few | 17 | TRBV7-6
CASTWDRGGEQFF | TGTGCCAGCACCTGGGACAGGGGTGGCGAGCAGTTCTTC | TRBD1 | TRBJ2-1 | NA | 13 | TRBV6-1
CASSPTFGGTQYF | TGTGCCAGCAGCCCCACTTTCGGAGGTACGCAGTATTTT | NA | TRBJ2-3 | NA | 13 | TRBV9
CASSLTGTRGSTDTQYF | TGTGCCAGCAGCTTAACCGGGACTAGGGGATCCACAGATACGCAGTATTTT | TRBD2 | TRBJ2-3 | NA | 17 | TRBV7-8
CASSSSSPTASHTEAFF | TGCGCCAGCAGCTCTTCATCCCCCACAGCGTCTCACACTGAAGCTTTCTTT | NA | TRBJ1-1 | few | 17 | TRBV5-1
CASTPAGGAYNEQFF | TGTGCCAGCACCCCAGCTGGCGGGGCCTACAATGAGCAGTTCTTC | NA | TRBJ2-1 | few | 15 | TRBV12-3/TRBV12-4
CSAAGAGVFNEQFF | TGCAGCGCTGCCGGCGCAGGGGTCTTCAATGAGCAGTTCTTC | NA | TRBJ2-1 | NA | 14 | TRBV29-1
CASSLRLKVDTQYF | TGTGCCAGCAGCTTACGACTGAAGGTCGATACGCAGTATTTT | NA | TRBJ2-3 | few | 14 | TRBV7-2
CASSLAGQGSGYTF | TGCGCCAGCAGCTTGGCAGGACAGGGAAGTGGCTACACCTTC | TRBD1 | TRBJ1-2 | few | 14 | TRBV5-1
CASSWTGGDEAFF | TGCGCCAGCAGTTGGACAGGGGGCGATGAAGCTTTCTTT | TRBD1 | TRBJ1-1 | NA | 13 | TRBV5-1
CASSLERGLNIQYF | TGTGCCAGCAGCTTGGAACGGGGGTTAAACATTCAGTACTTC | NA | TRBJ2-4 | many | 14 | TRBV5-4
CASSLARGGNSGNTIYF | TGTGCCAGCAGCTTAGCGCGTGGGGGAAACTCTGGAAACACCATATATTTT | NA | TRBJ1-3 | many | 17 | TRBV7-2
CSALRRTGGFSGANVLTF | TGCAGTGCTTTAAGAAGGACAGGGGGTTTCTCTGGGGCCAACGTCCTGACTTTC | TRBD1 | TRBJ2-6 | NA | 18 | TRBV20-1
CSVEILDRPSSGYTF | TGCAGCGTTGAGATTCTGGACAGGCCGTCTTCGGGCTACACCTTC | TRBD1 | TRBJ1-2 | few | 15 | TRBV29-1
CSARDSFGKGLATPDTQYF | TGCAGTGCTAGAGATAGCTTCGGAAAGGGACTAGCGACCCCAGATACGCAGTATTTT | TRBD2 | TRBJ2-3 | few | 19 | TRBV20-1
CASGLGRATPPNEQFF | TGCGCCAGCGGGCTCGGTAGGGCTACTCCACCCAATGAGCAGTTCTTC | NA | TRBJ2-1 | few | 16 | TRBV5-1
CASSVGTGTAGETQYF | TGTGCCAGCAGCGTCGGGACAGGGACCGCCGGGGAGACCCAGTACTTC | TRBD1 | TRBJ2-5 | few | 16 | TRBV9
CASSPRWGGKNTGELFF | TGTGCCAGCAGCCCCCGGTGGGGCGGGAAGAACACCGGGGAGCTGTTTTTT | NA | TRBJ2-2 | few | 17 | TRBV7-9
CASSRTGAGELFF | TGTGCCAGCAGCAGAACAGGGGCCGGGGAGCTGTTTTTT | TRBD1 | TRBJ2-2 | few | 13 | TRBV12-3/TRBV12-4
CASRKYGLADNEQFF | TGTGCCAGCAGGAAATATGGACTAGCGGACAATGAGCAGTTCTTC | TRBD2 | TRBJ2-1 | few | 15 | TRBV2
CSVPPPRDRGIYEQYF | TGCAGCGTCCCACCCCCGCGGGACAGGGGAATATACGAGCAGTACTTC | TRBD1 | TRBJ2-7 | few | 16 | TRBV29-1
CASRQHRPGTRDTGELFF | TGCGCCAGCAGACAACACAGACCCGGGACTAGAGACACCGGGGAGCTGTTTTTT | TRBD2 | TRBJ2-2 | few | 18 | TRBV23-1
CASRRGLMNTEAFF | TGCGCCTCAAGGAGGGGACTCATGAACACTGAAGCTTTCTTT | NA | TRBJ1-1 | NA | 14 | TRBV5-1
CSAEDRTNTEAFF | TGCAGCGCCGAGGACCGAACGAACACTGAAGCTTTCTTT | NA | TRBJ1-1 | many | 13 | TRBV29-1
CASSSPVGAGDTLTDTQYF | TGCGCCAGCAGCTCCCCTGTCGGGGCCGGCGACACCCTCACAGATACGCAGTATTTT | NA | TRBJ2-3 | few | 19 | TRBV5-1
CATSDLPPPDTQYF | TGTGCCACCAGTGATTTGCCCCCCCCAGATACGCAGTATTTT | NA | TRBJ2-3 | few | 14 | TRBV24-1
CASSSTGTGETQYF | TGTGCCAGCAGCTCAACCGGGACGGGGGAGACCCAGTACTTC | NA | TRBJ2-5 | few | 14 | TRBV7-6
CASSSHIRWNSPPLGYTF | TGTGCCAGCAGTTCCCACATAAGGTGGAACAGCCCCCCCCTCGGCTACACCTTC | NA | TRBJ1-2 | few | 18 | TRBV6-2/TRBV6-3
CASSYSRLGSSYNEQFF | TGTGCCAGCAGTTACTCGCGGTTGGGTAGCTCCTACAATGAGCAGTTCTTC | NA | TRBJ2-1 | few | 17 | TRBV6-2/TRBV6-3
CSVDGAGQGTDTQYF | TGCAGCGTTGATGGGGCTGGACAGGGCACAGATACGCAGTATTTT | TRBD1 | TRBJ2-3 | few | 15 | TRBV29-1
CASSLTAGGITEAFF | TGTGCCAGCAGCTTAACCGCGGGGGGGATCACTGAAGCTTTCTTT | NA | TRBJ1-1 | NA | 15 | TRBV7-3
CASSSLTSYEQYF | TGTGCCAGCAGCTCACTTACCTCTTACGAGCAGTACTTC | NA | TRBJ2-7 | many | 13 | TRBV7-9
CASRRVASGISYNEQFF | TGTGCCAGCCGACGTGTTGCTAGCGGGATCTCCTACAATGAGCAGTTCTTC | TRBD2 | TRBJ2-1 | few | 17 | TRBV12-3/TRBV12-4
CASSYETGREQFF | TGTGCCAGCAGTTACGAGACAGGGCGTGAGCAGTTCTTC | TRBD1 | TRBJ2-1 | NA | 13 | TRBV6-5
CASSFPGNYEQYF | TGCGCCAGCAGCTTTCCAGGGAACTACGAGCAGTACTTC | NA | TRBJ2-7 | NA | 13 | TRBV5-1
CASSLVIYEQYF | TGTGCCAGCAGCTTAGTTATCTACGAGCAGTACTTC | NA | TRBJ2-7 | NA | 12 | TRBV7-8
CASSPRLAGPQETQYF | TGTGCCAGCAGCCCCCGGCTAGCGGGGCCCCAAGAGACCCAGTACTTC | TRBD2 | TRBJ2-5 | many | 16 | TRBV7-9
CASSGGTAWNTEAFF | TGCGCCAGCAGCGGCGGGACGGCATGGAACACTGAAGCTTTCTTT | NA | TRBJ1-1 | few | 15 | TRBV5-1
CASSQDTSGRDTQYF | TGTGCCAGCAGCCAAGACACTAGCGGGAGAGATACGCAGTATTTT | TRBD2 | TRBJ2-3 | NA | 15 | TRBV3-1
CASSPIQGSPEAFF | TGTGCCAGCAGTCCGATACAGGGTTCTCCTGAAGCTTTCTTT | NA | TRBJ1-1 | few | 14 | TRBV28
CASSLDRDRFF | TGCGCCAGCAGCTTGGACAGGGATAGGTTCTTC | NA | TRBJ2-1 | NA | 11 | TRBV5-1
CASSLGPKTEASF | TGTGCCAGCAGTTTAGGCCCGAAGACTGAAGCTTCCTTT | NA | TRBJ1-1 | NA | 13 | TRBV12-3/TRBV12-4
CASSNRPGSYEQYF | TGTGCCAGCAGTAATAGACCGGGCTCCTACGAGCAGTACTTC | NA | TRBJ2-7 | NA | 14 | TRBV6-1
CASSVSGNVLAGGIEQFF | TGTGCCAGCAGCGTATCTGGGAATGTGCTAGCGGGGGGAATTGAGCAGTTCTTC | TRBD2 | TRBJ2-1 | few | 18 | TRBV9
CSAREDRGRGYTF | TGCAGTGCTAGAGAGGACAGGGGGCGCGGCTACACCTTC | TRBD1 | TRBJ1-2 | NA | 13 | TRBV20-1
CASSATGTGSYEQYF | TGTGCCAGTAGTGCCACCGGGACAGGGAGCTACGAGCAGTACTTC | TRBD1 | TRBJ2-7 | few | 15 | TRBV19
CAPRETQYF | TGTGCCCCGCGGGAGACCCAGTACTTC | NA | TRBJ2-5 | few | 9 | TRBV7-3
CSAGAGGPFEQFF | TGCAGTGCCGGGGCGGGGGGGCCTTTTGAGCAGTTCTTC | TRBD2 | TRBJ2-1 | few | 13 | TRBV20-1
CSVLHGADQPQHF | TGCAGCGTTCTACACGGGGCAGATCAGCCCCAGCATTTT | NA | TRBJ1-5 | many | 13 | TRBV29-1
CASIPTGGQGRQPQHF | TGTGCCAGTATCCCCACTGGGGGACAGGGTAGGCAGCCCCAGCATTTT | TRBD1 | TRBJ1-5 | NA | 16 | TRBV19
CASSSPGTGGLNEQFF | TGTGCCAGCAGTTCCCCCGGGACAGGGGGCTTAAATGAGCAGTTCTTC | TRBD1 | TRBJ2-1 | NA | 16 | TRBV6-5
CASSLEGFGGYTF | TGTGCCAGCAGCTTAGAAGGATTTGGGGGCTACACCTTC | NA | TRBJ1-2 | few | 13 | TRBV7-9
CASSSSSGSEWETQYF | TGTGCCAGCAGCTCCTCCAGCGGGAGCGAATGGGAGACCCAGTACTTC | TRBD2 | TRBJ2-5 | NA | 16 | TRBV7-9
CAWSVSDHSGNTIYF | TGTGCCTGGAGTGTATCAGATCACTCTGGAAACACCATATATTTT | NA | TRBJ1-3 | NA | 15 | TRBV30